Listed below are T cell receptor beta chains from one sample, sequenced in a study of cytomegalovirus exposure and HLA in healthy donors. Data came from immunoSEQ multiplex PCR; TCRdb stores just in-frame clones and leaves some out. Listed are 50,000 to 70,000 clones; around 3.6% falls within the top ten. The sample taken for sequencing was PBMCs. These TCRs come from a young woman in good health and CMV-seronegative. CDR3s include the opening cysteine and the closing phenylalanine or tryptophan. The order of the fields is CDR3 length, D gene, V gene, clone size, J gene, CDR3 DNA, CDR3 protein. A D gene is named only where the DNA matches it firmly. Expanded clones are given a class, and other clones once, few, many or no size at all.

16,TRBD2,TRBV5-1,large,TRBJ2-7,TGCGCCAGCAGCTTGGCTAGCGGGAGTTTTCACTACGAGCAGTACTTC,CASSLASGSFHYEQYF
13,NA,TRBV15,NA,TRBJ1-5,TGTGCCACCGGCCCACCTTTTAATCAGCCCCAGCATTTT,CATGPPFNQPQHF
14,NA,TRBV6-5,NA,TRBJ2-7,TGTGCCAGCAGTTCCTACCGAACAGCCCGTCAATGGTACTTC,CASSSYRTARQWYF
17,TRBD1,TRBV18,NA,TRBJ1-2,TGTGCCAGCTCACCACGGGACAGTGTGGCCCCACGTGAGGGCTACACCTTC,CASSPRDSVAPREGYTF
16,TRBD2,TRBV9,NA,TRBJ2-1,TGTGCCAGCAGCGTAGCTAGCGGGGACGGTTTCAATGAGCAGTTCTTC,CASSVASGDGFNEQFF
17,TRBD2,TRBV9,NA,TRBJ2-1,TGTGCCAGCAGAACGGGAGGGGCGGGACCCTCCTACAATGAGCAGTTCTTC,CASRTGGAGPSYNEQFF
15,TRBD1,TRBV5-1,NA,TRBJ1-2,TGCGCCAGCAGCCGGGGACAGGGAAGTAACTATGGCTACACCTTC,CASSRGQGSNYGYTF
15,TRBD1,TRBV19,NA,TRBJ2-7,TGTGCCAGTAGTATCCTGGGACAGGGAACCTACGAGCAGTACTTC,CASSILGQGTYEQYF
14,NA,TRBV30,NA,TRBJ1-2,TGTGCCTGGAGGGAAACAGGGTTGGACTATGGCTACACCTTC,CAWRETGLDYGYTF
18,TRBD2,TRBV4-1,medium-sized,TRBJ2-1,TGCGCCAGCAGCCAAGTCGATATGGGACTAGCGCTTTACAATGAGCAGTTCTTC,CASSQVDMGLALYNEQFF
15,NA,TRBV19,NA,TRBJ2-1,TGTGCCAGTAAGGAGGGGTTGGGCTCCTACAATGAGCAGTTCTTC,CASKEGLGSYNEQFF
16,TRBD2,TRBV19,NA,TRBJ2-2,TGTGCCAGTAGTATAGATAGTAGCGGGATTACCGGGGAGCTGTTTTTT,CASSIDSSGITGELFF
16,TRBD1,TRBV25-1,NA,TRBJ2-5,TGTGCCAGCAGTGGGGGGGAACAGGGGGCGGAAGAGACCCAGTACTTC,CASSGGEQGAEETQYF
14,NA,TRBV5-5,NA,TRBJ2-3,TGTGCCAGCAGCTTGCAACAGGGCCCAGATACGCAGTATTTT,CASSLQQGPDTQYF
14,TRBD1,TRBV6-1,NA,TRBJ1-2,TGTGCCAGCAGGAGGACAGGGGGCAACTATGGCTACACCTTC,CASRRTGGNYGYTF
16,NA,TRBV18,NA,TRBJ2-3,TGTGCCAGCTCACCACCTTATGTGGGGCCCACAGATACGCAGTATTTT,CASSPPYVGPTDTQYF
15,NA,TRBV2,NA,TRBJ2-7,TGTGCCAGCAGTGAAGCTCCGCCAGAAACCTACGAGCAGTACTTC,CASSEAPPETYEQYF
15,NA,TRBV27,NA,TRBJ1-2,TGTGCCAGCAGTTTACAGGGGACCAGAAACTATGGCTACACCTTC,CASSLQGTRNYGYTF
13,NA,TRBV7-9,NA,TRBJ1-2,TGTGCCAGCAGCTTGGAGTCTCCGTGGGGCTACACCTTC,CASSLESPWGYTF
15,TRBD1,TRBV5-6,NA,TRBJ1-2,TGTGCCAGCAGCTTGAAGGGACAGGGGGCATATGGCTACACCTTC,CASSLKGQGAYGYTF
15,TRBD1,TRBV9,NA,TRBJ1-2,TGTGCCAGCAGCGTAGGGCAGGGGGCGTACTATGGCTACACCTTC,CASSVGQGAYYGYTF
14,NA,TRBV5-1,NA,TRBJ2-7,TGCGCCAGCAGCCCAGGGGATATGGGCTACGAGCAGTACTTC,CASSPGDMGYEQYF
15,TRBD1,TRBV6-1,NA,TRBJ2-2,TGTGCCAGCAGATGGGACAGGGTGAACACCGGGGAGCTGTTTTTT,CASRWDRVNTGELFF
15,NA,TRBV7-9,NA,TRBJ1-1,TGTGCCAGCAGCTTAGTAGGGGTTTTTTCCTCTGAAGATTTCTTT,CASSLVGVFSSEDFF
12,NA,TRBV7-9,NA,TRBJ2-3,TGTGCCAGCAGCCTAAGAAGCGATACGCAGTATTTT,CASSLRSDTQYF
14,NA,TRBV19,NA,TRBJ1-2,TGTGCCAGTAGTAACGGGGGGTTCGACTATGGCTACACCTTC,CASSNGGFDYGYTF
15,TRBD2,TRBV25-1,NA,TRBJ2-7,TGTGCCAGCAGCCCTCGGGGGGTTAGCTCCTACGAGCAGTACTTC,CASSPRGVSSYEQYF
13,NA,TRBV10-3,NA,TRBJ2-7,TGTGCCATCAGTGGGGCAACAGGGTACGAGCAGTACTTC,CAISGATGYEQYF
17,TRBD1,TRBV4-1,NA,TRBJ1-5,TGCGCCAGCAGCCTACTTTCTCTGACAGGGGATAATCAGCCCCAGCATTTT,CASSLLSLTGDNQPQHF
15,TRBD2,TRBV5-4,NA,TRBJ2-7,TGTGCCAGCAGCTTCTGGACTAGCGGTACCTACGAGCAGTACTTC,CASSFWTSGTYEQYF
14,NA,TRBV2,NA,TRBJ1-6,TGTGCCAGCAGTAAAGACAGGCGCAGGTCACCCCTCCACTTT,CASSKDRRRSPLHF
14,NA,TRBV2,NA,TRBJ2-3,TGTGCCAGCAGTCGGGCTAGCAGCACAGATACGCAGTATTTT,CASSRASSTDTQYF
15,TRBD1,TRBV4-2,NA,TRBJ2-7,TGTGCCAGCAGCCTACTCCCGGGACAGGTGAACGAGCAGTACTTC,CASSLLPGQVNEQYF
15,NA,TRBV18,NA,TRBJ2-3,TGTGCCAGCTCACCAGGTAACCCGAGGACAGATACGCAGTATTTT,CASSPGNPRTDTQYF
13,TRBD1,TRBV15,NA,TRBJ1-1,TGTGCCACTTCTGCTGACAGGGAGACTGAAGCTTTCTTT,CATSADRETEAFF
17,TRBD1,TRBV5-1,NA,TRBJ2-2,TGCGCCAGCAGCATCGGACAGGGGGCGTCGGACACCGGGGAGCTGTTTTTT,CASSIGQGASDTGELFF
18,TRBD2,TRBV4-2,NA,TRBJ2-7,TGTGCCAGCAGCCGCCCCAGCGCTAGCGGGAGTAGGAACTACGAGCAGTACTTC,CASSRPSASGSRNYEQYF
14,TRBD2,TRBV13,NA,TRBJ2-5,TGTGCCAGCAGCTTACTTAGCGGGGGGGAGACCCAGTACTTC,CASSLLSGGETQYF
14,TRBD1,TRBV10-3,NA,TRBJ1-2,TGTGCCATCAGTATCCGGGACAGGGGATATGGCTACACCTTC,CAISIRDRGYGYTF
12,NA,TRBV30,NA,TRBJ1-1,TGTGCCTGGAGCGAATTGGTGAGGTCGGCTTTCTTT,CAWSELVRSAFF
15,TRBD2,TRBV2,NA,TRBJ2-3,TGTGCCAGATCCCGGGGGGGTCTATGGACAGATACGCAGTATTTT,CARSRGGLWTDTQYF
16,NA,TRBV4-1,NA,TRBJ1-4,TGCGCCAGCAGCCAAGTACAAAGGACAGACGTCGAAAAACTGTTTTTT,CASSQVQRTDVEKLFF
14,NA,TRBV5-4,NA,TRBJ2-7,TGTGCCAGCAGCTGGGGGGGGCAGGCCTACGAGCAGTACTTC,CASSWGGQAYEQYF
16,NA,TRBV25-1,NA,TRBJ2-5,TGTGCCAGCAGTGCGAGTAGCGCCAACCTCGAAGAGACCCAGTACTTC,CASSASSANLEETQYF
13,NA,TRBV19,NA,TRBJ1-1,TGTGCCAGTAGTATAGTACCCCAGGGCGGAGCTTTCTTT,CASSIVPQGGAFF
19,TRBD2,TRBV27,NA,TRBJ2-3,TGTGCCAGCAGTCCACCGGATTTGGGGAGGGGAGCAGGCACAGATACGCAGTATTTT,CASSPPDLGRGAGTDTQYF
14,NA,TRBV29-1,NA,TRBJ1-5,TGCAGCGCTTTCTTTCCGGGGAGCAATCAGCCCCAGCATTTT,CSAFFPGSNQPQHF
11,NA,TRBV11-3,NA,TRBJ2-7,TGTGCCAGCAGCACCTATTACGAGCAGTACTTC,CASSTYYEQYF
14,NA,TRBV7-2,NA,TRBJ1-1,TGTGCCAGCAGCTTAGTGATGCCAGGTCAACGAGCTTTCTTT,CASSLVMPGQRAFF
15,TRBD1,TRBV5-1,NA,TRBJ1-5,TGCGCCAGCAGCGTTGGACAGGGTTACAATCAGCCCCAGCATTTT,CASSVGQGYNQPQHF
13,NA,TRBV9,NA,TRBJ1-1,TGTGCCAGCAGCGTCGACATTTTCACTGAAGCTTTCTTT,CASSVDIFTEAFF
15,NA,TRBV5-4,NA,TRBJ1-1,TGTGCCAGCAGCCCCGGAGGGTGGGGGGACACTGAAGCTTTCTTT,CASSPGGWGDTEAFF
14,TRBD1,TRBV29-1,NA,TRBJ2-5,TGCAGCGTTCGCCGGGACAGGGGGCAAGAGACCCAGTACTTC,CSVRRDRGQETQYF
16,NA,TRBV4-1,NA,TRBJ1-4,TGCGCCAGCAGCCAAGTGTTTCAACAGTCGAATGAAAAACTGTTTTTT,CASSQVFQQSNEKLFF
14,NA,TRBV19,NA,TRBJ2-7,TGTGCCAGTAGTATAGACAGGGGCTCCTACGAGCAGTACTTC,CASSIDRGSYEQYF
15,NA,TRBV9,NA,TRBJ2-6,TGTGCCAGCAGCGTAGGAGTTTCTGGGGCCAACGTCCTGACTTTC,CASSVGVSGANVLTF
14,NA,TRBV9,NA,TRBJ2-7,TGTGCCAGCAGCGTAGGTGCAGGGAGGTACGAGCAGTACTTC,CASSVGAGRYEQYF